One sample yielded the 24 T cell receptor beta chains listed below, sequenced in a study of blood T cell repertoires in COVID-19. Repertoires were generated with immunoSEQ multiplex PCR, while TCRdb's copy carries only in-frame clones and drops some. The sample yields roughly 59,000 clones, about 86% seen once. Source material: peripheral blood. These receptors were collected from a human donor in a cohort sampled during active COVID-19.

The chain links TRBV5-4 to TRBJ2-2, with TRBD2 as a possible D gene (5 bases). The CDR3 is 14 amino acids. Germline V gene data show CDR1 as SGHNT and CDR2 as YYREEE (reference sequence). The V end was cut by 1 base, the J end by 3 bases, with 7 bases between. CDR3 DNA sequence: TGTGCCAGCAGCTTGCGGGATCACACCGGGGAGCTGTTTTTT. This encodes CASSLRDHTGELFF. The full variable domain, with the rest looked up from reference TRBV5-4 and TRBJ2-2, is ETGVTQSPTHLIKTRGQQVTLRCSSQSGHNTVSWYQQALGQGPQFIFQYYREEENGRGNFPPRFSGLQFPNYSSELNVNALELDDSALYLCASSLRDHTGELFFGEGSRLTVL.

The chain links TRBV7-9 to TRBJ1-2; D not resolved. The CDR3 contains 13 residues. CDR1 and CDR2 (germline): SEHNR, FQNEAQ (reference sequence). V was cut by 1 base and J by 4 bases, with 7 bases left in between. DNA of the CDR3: TGTGCCAGCAGCTTAGGACCGGGCTATGGCTACACCTTC. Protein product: CASSLGPGYGYTF.

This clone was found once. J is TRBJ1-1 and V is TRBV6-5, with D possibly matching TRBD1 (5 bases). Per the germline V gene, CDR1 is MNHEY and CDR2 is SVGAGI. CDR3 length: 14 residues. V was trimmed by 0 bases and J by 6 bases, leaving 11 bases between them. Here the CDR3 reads CASSYSSQGAEAFF. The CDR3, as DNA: TGTGCCAGCAGTTACTCGAGCCAAGGGGCTGAAGCTTTCTTT.

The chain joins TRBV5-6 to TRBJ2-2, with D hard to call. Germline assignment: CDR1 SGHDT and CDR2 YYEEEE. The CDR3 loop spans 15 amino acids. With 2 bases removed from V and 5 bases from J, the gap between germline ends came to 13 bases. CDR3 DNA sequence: TGTGCCAGCAGCTTACGTCAGGATTTTACCGGGGAGCTGTTTTTT. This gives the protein CASSLRQDFTGELFF.

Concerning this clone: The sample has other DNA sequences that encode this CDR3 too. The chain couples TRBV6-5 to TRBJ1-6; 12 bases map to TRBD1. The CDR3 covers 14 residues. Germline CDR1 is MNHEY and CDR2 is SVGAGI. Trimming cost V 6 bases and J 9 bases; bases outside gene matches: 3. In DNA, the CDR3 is TGTGCCAGCAGGGGACAGGGGGCAGTTTCACCCCTCCACTTT. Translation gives CASRGQGAVSPLHF.

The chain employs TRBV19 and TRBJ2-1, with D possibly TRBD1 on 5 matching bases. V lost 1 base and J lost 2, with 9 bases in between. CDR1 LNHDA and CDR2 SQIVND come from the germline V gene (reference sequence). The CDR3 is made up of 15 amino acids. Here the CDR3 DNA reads TGTGCCAGTAGTATAGTTCAGGGTCCCTACAATGAGCAGTTCTTC. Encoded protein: CASSIVQGPYNEQFF.

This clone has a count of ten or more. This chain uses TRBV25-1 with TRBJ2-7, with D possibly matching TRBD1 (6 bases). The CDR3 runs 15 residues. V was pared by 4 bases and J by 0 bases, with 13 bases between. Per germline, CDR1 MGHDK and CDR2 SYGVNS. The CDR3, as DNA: TGTGCCAGCAGTGGAGCAGGGGACCTCTCCTACGAGCAGTACTTC. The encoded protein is CASSGAGDLSYEQYF.

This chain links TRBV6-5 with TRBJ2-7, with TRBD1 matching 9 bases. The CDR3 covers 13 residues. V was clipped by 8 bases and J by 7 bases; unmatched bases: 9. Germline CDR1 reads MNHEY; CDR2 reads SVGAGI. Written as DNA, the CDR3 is TGTGCCAGCGCCGAACAGGGGGCCCGGGAGCAGTACTTC. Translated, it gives CASAEQGAREQYF.

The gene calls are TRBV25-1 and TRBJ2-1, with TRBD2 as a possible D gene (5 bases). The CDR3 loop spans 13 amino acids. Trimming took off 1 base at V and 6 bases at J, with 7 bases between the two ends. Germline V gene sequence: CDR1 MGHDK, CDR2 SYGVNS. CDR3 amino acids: CASSEWEINEQFF. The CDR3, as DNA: TGTGCCAGCAGTGAATGGGAGATCAATGAGCAGTTCTTC.

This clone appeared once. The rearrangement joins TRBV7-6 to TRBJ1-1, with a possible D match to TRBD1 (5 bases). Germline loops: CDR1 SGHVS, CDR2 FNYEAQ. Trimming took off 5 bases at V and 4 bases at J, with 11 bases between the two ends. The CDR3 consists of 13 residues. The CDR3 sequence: CASSQGPGTEAFF. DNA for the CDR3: TGTGCCAGCAGCCAGGGCCCAGGCACTGAAGCTTTCTTT.

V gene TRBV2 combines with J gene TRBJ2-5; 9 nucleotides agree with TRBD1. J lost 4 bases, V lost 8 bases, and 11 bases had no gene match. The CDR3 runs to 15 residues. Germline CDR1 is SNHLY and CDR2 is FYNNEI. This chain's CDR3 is CASGPGTGRGETQYF. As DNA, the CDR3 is TGTGCCAGCGGTCCCGGGACAGGGAGGGGAGAGACCCAGTACTTC. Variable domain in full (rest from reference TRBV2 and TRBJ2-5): EPEVTQTPSHQVTQMGQEVILRCVPISNHLYFYWYRQILGQKVEFLVSFYNNEISEKSEIFDDQFSVERPDGSNFTLKIRSTKLEDSAMYFCASGPGTGRGETQYFGPGTRLLVL.

The CDR3 is CASSYSRQGGNTIYF. The CDR3 nucleotides read TGTGCCAGCAGTTACTCCAGACAGGGAGGAAACACCATATATTTT. The rearrangement joins TRBV6-5 to TRBJ1-3, with TRBD1 matching over 7 bases. This CDR3 contains 15 residues. Trimming at V came to 0 bases and at J to 4 bases, leaving 3 bases not matched to a gene. Germline CDR1 is MNHEY and CDR2 is SVGAGI.

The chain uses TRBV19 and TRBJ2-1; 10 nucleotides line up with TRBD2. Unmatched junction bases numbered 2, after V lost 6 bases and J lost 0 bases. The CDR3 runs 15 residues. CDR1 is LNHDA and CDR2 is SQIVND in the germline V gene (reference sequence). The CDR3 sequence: CASRASGSSYNEQFF. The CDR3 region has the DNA TGTGCCAGTAGGGCTAGCGGGAGCTCCTACAATGAGCAGTTCTTC.

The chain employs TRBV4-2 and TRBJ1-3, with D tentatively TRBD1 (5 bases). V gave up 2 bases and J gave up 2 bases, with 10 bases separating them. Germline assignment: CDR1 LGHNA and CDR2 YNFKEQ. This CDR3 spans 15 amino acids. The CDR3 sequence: CASSQLRQTGNTIYF. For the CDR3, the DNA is TGTGCCAGCAGCCAACTGCGACAGACTGGAAACACCATATATTTT.

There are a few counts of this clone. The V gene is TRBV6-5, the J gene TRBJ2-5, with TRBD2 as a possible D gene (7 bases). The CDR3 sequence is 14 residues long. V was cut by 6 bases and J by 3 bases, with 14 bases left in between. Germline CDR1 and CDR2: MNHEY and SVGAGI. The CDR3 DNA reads TGTGCCAGCAGCGTACGGGGGGCGAAAGAGACCCAGTACTTC. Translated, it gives CASSVRGAKETQYF.

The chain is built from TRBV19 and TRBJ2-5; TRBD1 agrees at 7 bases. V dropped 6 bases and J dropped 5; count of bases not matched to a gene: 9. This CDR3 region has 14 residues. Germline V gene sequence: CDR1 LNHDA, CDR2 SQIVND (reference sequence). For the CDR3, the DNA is TGTGCCAGTAGCCCCGACAGGGTTGGGGAGACCCAGTACTTC. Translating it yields CASSPDRVGETQYF. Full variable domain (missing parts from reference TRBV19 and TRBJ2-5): DGGITQSPKYLFRKEGQNVTLSCEQNLNHDAMYWYRQDPGQGLRLIYYSQIVNDFQKGDIAEGYSVSREKKESFPLTVTSAQKNPTAFYLCASSPDRVGETQYFGPGTRLLVL.

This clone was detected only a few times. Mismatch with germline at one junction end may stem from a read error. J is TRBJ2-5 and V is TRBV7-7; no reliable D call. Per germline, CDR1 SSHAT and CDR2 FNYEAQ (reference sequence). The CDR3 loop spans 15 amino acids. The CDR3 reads CASSSRLEQRETQYF. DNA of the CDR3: TGTGCTAGCAGCTCCCGACTGGAACAAAGGGAGACCCAGTACTTC. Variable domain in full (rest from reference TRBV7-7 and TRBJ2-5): GAGVSQSPRYKVTKRGQDVTLRCDPISSHATLYWYQQALGQGPEFLTYFNYEAQPDKSGLPSDRFSAERPEGSISTLTIQRTEQRDSAMYRCASSSRLEQRETQYFGPGTRLLVL.

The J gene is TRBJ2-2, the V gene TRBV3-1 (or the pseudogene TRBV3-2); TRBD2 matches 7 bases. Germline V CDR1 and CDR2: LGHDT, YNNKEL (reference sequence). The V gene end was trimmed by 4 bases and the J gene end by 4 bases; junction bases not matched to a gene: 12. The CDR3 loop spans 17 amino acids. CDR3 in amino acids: CASSLGVAGEGTGELFF. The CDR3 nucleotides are TGTGCCAGCAGCCTAGGGGTTGCGGGAGAGGGCACCGGGGAGCTGTTTTTT.

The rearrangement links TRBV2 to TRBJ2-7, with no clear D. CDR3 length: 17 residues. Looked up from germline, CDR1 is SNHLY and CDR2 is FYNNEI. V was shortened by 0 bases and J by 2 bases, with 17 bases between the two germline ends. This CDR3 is CASSEAVSRIRPYEQYF. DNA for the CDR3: TGTGCCAGCAGTGAAGCGGTTTCCAGGATAAGACCCTACGAGCAGTACTTC.

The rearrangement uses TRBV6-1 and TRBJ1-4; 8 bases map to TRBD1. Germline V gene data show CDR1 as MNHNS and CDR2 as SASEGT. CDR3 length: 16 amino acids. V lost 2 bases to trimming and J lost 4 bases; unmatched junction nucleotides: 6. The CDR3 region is CASSERGQVFNEKLFF. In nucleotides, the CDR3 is TGTGCCAGCAGTGAACGGGGACAGGTCTTTAATGAAAAACTGTTTTTT.

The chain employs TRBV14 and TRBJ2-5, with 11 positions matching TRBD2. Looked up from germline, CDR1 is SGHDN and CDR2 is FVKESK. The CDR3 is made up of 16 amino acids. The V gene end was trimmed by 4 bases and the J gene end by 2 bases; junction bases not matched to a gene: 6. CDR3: CASSLASGGRQETQYF. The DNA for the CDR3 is TGTGCCAGCAGCCTAGCTAGCGGGGGGCGTCAAGAGACCCAGTACTTC.

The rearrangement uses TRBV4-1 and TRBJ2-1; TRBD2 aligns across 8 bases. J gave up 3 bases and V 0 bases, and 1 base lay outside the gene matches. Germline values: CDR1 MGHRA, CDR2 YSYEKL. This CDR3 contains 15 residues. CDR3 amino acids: CASSQESGSYNEQFF. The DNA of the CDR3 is TGCGCCAGCAGCCAAGAAAGCGGGAGCTACAATGAGCAGTTCTTC.

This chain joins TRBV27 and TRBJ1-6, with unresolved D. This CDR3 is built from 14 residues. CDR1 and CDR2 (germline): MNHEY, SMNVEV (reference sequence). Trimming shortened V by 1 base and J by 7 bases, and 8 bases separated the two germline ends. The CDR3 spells CASSLFQVNSPLHF. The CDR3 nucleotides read TGTGCCAGCAGTTTATTTCAGGTGAATTCACCCCTCCACTTT.

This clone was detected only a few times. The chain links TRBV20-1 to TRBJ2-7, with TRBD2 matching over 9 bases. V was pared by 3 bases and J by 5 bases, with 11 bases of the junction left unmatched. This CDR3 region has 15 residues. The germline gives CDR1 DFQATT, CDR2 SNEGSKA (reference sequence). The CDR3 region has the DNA TGCAGTGCTAGTAGCGGGAGATCCCGGTACCACGAGCAGTACTTC. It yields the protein CSASSGRSRYHEQYF.